This entry describes one T cell receptor (beta chain). Its specificity is not known. These data come from a study of naive and memory T cell subsets. Overall study findings and caveats: This RNA-based method may be sensitive to activation-related transcript changes.

Per germline, CDR1 KGHSH and CDR2 LQKENI. V shed 6 bases and J 7 bases; nucleotides not matched to a gene: 7. This CDR3 region has 16 residues. Amplification of ligated cDNA took four PCR rounds with SP2 and nested alpha and beta constant primers. Using its own MiXCR run on the 5' RACE reads, TCRdb lists one record per CDR3 protein. The data contain about 60,000 distinct CDR3 sequences, approximately 8% of them singletons. TCR cDNA received a 3' ligated oligonucleotide that carried a UMI. This clonotype was obtained from a female donor in good health. V usage is TRBV18 and J usage is TRBJ2-1, with 15 positions matching TRBD2. CDR3 in DNA: TGTGCCAGCTCCGGACTAGCGGGAGGGCCGGGGAATGAGCAGTTCTTC. As protein: CASSGLAGGPGNEQFF.